The clone carrying this TCR beta chain was seen a single time. Its antigen is currently unknown. V was pared by 0 bases and J by 7 bases, with 9 bases of the junction left unmatched. Germline V gives CDR1 SGDLS, CDR2 YYNGEE. This CDR3 contains 17 residues. Noted treatment: around 19 received Ad26.COV2.S at low or high dose, single or two shots; 5 received placebo; per-sample allocation not given. Sampling happened 63 days after the first vaccine or placebo injection. As its vector, the vaccine had Ad26, which expressed Wuhan-strain SARS-CoV-2 spike. These data come from a study of Ad26.COV2.S vaccination and SARS-CoV-2 variants. Study-level background: Participants got Ad26.COV2.S intramuscularly, once or twice 56 days apart.

Study results and caveats: Possibly, TCR breadth and depth analyses underestimated total T cell responses.

Repertoires were generated with immunoSEQ multiplex PCR, while TCRdb's copy carries only in-frame clones and drops some. Of roughly 410,000 clones in the sample, 83% were seen once. The chain recombines TRBV9 with TRBJ2-1; 11 nucleotides agree with TRBD2. The input for sequencing was peripheral blood, taken in a trial of Ad26.COV2.S vaccine versus placebo. This clonotype was sampled from a person aged 18-65 years who received the Ad26.COV2.S COVID-19 vaccine or a placebo. The CDR3 protein is CASSVANKGLAENEQFF. The CDR3 DNA sequence: TGTGCCAGCAGCGTAGCTAATAAGGGACTAGCGGAGAATGAGCAGTTCTTC.